This record covers a single T cell receptor (beta chain). The sample is drawn from a study of shared clonotypes between healthy human individuals. In the naive CD8 group, cells lacked CD45RO and were positively selected for CCR7, so terminally differentiated effector memory CD45RA+ cells were left out. This CDR3 has 17 amino acids. V dropped 0 bases and J dropped 4; count of bases not matched to a gene: 7. Looked up from germline, CDR1 is LGHNA and CDR2 is YSLEER. Sequencing was performed with immunoSEQ multiplex PCR; in TCRdb, only in-frame clones are kept and a portion is missing. The sample holds about 2 million clones; approximately 94% are singletons and the top ten take roughly 1%.

The receptor comes from a young man in good health. The chain has TRBV4-3 and TRBJ2-3, with TRBD2 identical over 10 bases. Material for sequencing was naive CD8+ T cells sorted from blood. The CDR3 loop reads CASSQDLAGEGADTQYF. CDR3 in DNA: TGCGCCAGCAGCCAAGATCTAGCGGGAGAGGGAGCAGATACGCAGTATTTT.